The 7 T cell receptor beta chains in this list originate from one sample, sequenced in a study of cytomegalovirus exposure and HLA in healthy donors. The PCR contained 60 Vbeta and 13 Jbeta primers. TCRdb's copy holds only in-frame clones and misses some; the assay was immunoSEQ multiplex PCR. The data show around 170,000 clones, over 65% seen once. Sequenced: PBMCs. These receptors were taken from a man younger than 35 in good health and CMV-seronegative.

CDR3 sequence: CSVTGTSGGLGQYF. Here the CDR3 DNA reads TGCAGCGTTACCGGGACTAGCGGGGGCCTGGGCCAGTACTTC. This sequence joins TRBV29-1 and TRBJ2-5; TRBD2 agrees at 14 bases. This CDR3 spans 14 amino acids. Germline-derived CDR1 and CDR2 are SQVTM and ANQGSEA. The V and J ends lost 5 bases and 10 bases, in that order; junction bases with no gene match: 9. Based on the CDR3 plus reference TRBV29-1 and TRBJ2-5, the full variable domain is SAVISQKPSRDICQRGTSLTIQCQVDSQVTMMFWYRQQPGQSLTLIATANQGSEATYESGFVIDKFPISRPNLTFSTLTVSNMSPEDSSIYLCSVTGTSGGLGQYFGPGTRLLVL.

The rearrangement joins TRBV5-4 to TRBJ2-7; 10 bases fit TRBD2. The CDR3 consists of 14 residues. Trimming removed 3 bases from V and 1 base from J; junction bases left unmatched: 1. Germline V gives CDR1 SGHNT, CDR2 YYREEE (reference sequence). This CDR3 reads CASSSTSGSYEQYF. CDR3 in DNA: TGTGCCAGCAGCTCGACTAGCGGGTCCTACGAGCAGTACTTC.

This rearrangement joins TRBV5-1 to TRBJ2-2; possibly TRBD2 for D (6 bases). The CDR3 extends over 14 amino acids. Germline CDR1 reads SGHRS; CDR2 reads YFSETQ. Trimming cost V 7 bases and J 4 bases, with 14 bases left between them. CDR3 DNA: TGCGCCAGCGGCCGACTAGGAGGCACCGGGGAGCTGTTTTTT. It codes for CASGRLGGTGELFF.

This clone was detected a few times. The chain couples TRBV5-6 to TRBJ2-7, with 10 bases identical to TRBD2. The germline V gene has CDR1 SGHDT and CDR2 YYEEEE. Trimming at V came to 0 bases and at J to 1 base, leaving 4 bases not matched to a gene. This CDR3 has 16 residues. CDR3 residues: CASSLGLAGVSYEQYF. The DNA for the CDR3 is TGTGCCAGCAGCTTGGGTCTAGCGGGAGTGTCCTACGAGCAGTACTTC. The full variable domain, its missing parts supplied by reference TRBV5-6 and TRBJ2-7, is DAGVTQSPTHLIKTRGQQVTLRCSPKSGHDTVSWYQQALGQGPQFIFQYYEEEERQRGNFPDRFSGHQFPNYSSELNVNALLLGDSALYLCASSLGLAGVSYEQYFGPGTRLTVT.

CDR3 bases: TGTGCCTGGAGTGTACTAGGGAAGGGTAATGAAAAACTGTTTTTT. Translated, it gives CAWSVLGKGNEKLFF. V gene TRBV30 combines with J gene TRBJ1-4; D gene uncertain. The germline gives CDR1 GTSNPN, CDR2 SVGIG (reference sequence). This CDR3 region has 15 residues. The V end was cut by 0 bases, the J end by 4 bases, with 12 bases between.

The chain employs TRBV25-1 and TRBJ2-2; TRBD2 aligns across 9 bases. V shed 11 bases and J 7 bases; nucleotides not matched to a gene: 14. Germline V gene lookup returns CDR1 MGHDK and CDR2 SYGVNS. The CDR3 length is 15 residues. The CDR3 sequence is CAARAGGARIGELFF. The CDR3 DNA reads as TGTGCCGCCCGGGCGGGGGGGGCGCGAATCGGGGAGCTGTTTTTT. The whole variable domain, filled in from reference TRBV25-1 and TRBJ2-2, reads EADIYQTPRYLVIGTGKKITLECSQTMGHDKMYWYQQDPGMELHLIHYSYGVNSTEKGDLSSESTVSRIRTEHFPLTLESARPSHTSQYLCAARAGGARIGELFFGEGSRLTVL.

The sample holds one count of this clone. V and J are TRBV19 and TRBJ2-7, with 7 bases aligning to TRBD1. CDR1 and CDR2 from the germline V gene are LNHDA and SQIVND (reference sequence). Unmatched junction bases numbered 6, after V lost 4 bases and J lost 6 bases. This CDR3 is 13 amino acids long. DNA of the CDR3: TGTGCCAGTAGTACGGAGACAGGGTCCGAGCAGTACTTC. Its translation is CASSTETGSEQYF. Variable domain in full (rest from reference TRBV19 and TRBJ2-7): DGGITQSPKYLFRKEGQNVTLSCEQNLNHDAMYWYRQDPGQGLRLIYYSQIVNDFQKGDIAEGYSVSREKKESFPLTVTSAQKNPTAFYLCASSTETGSEQYFGPGTRLTVT.